This T cell receptor (beta chain) was identified in a study of shared clonotypes between healthy human individuals. On the study more broadly: The study drew on two women and a few men aged 18 to 49 as donors. Whole-study results and caveats: Genetic and exposure-history diversity was limited by the small donor number. Sampling covered blood only; tissue repertoires likely differ.

All donors qualified as healthy HIV-negative adults and had experienced no recent acute infections or vaccinations. The assay was immunoSEQ multiplex PCR, and TCRdb's table has in-frame clones only and misses some. The table has about 560,000 clones, around 80% seen once. The V gene lost 6 bases and the J gene lost 7 bases, with 16 bases spanning the gap. Per the germline V gene, CDR1 is SGHTA and CDR2 is FQGNSA. The CDR3 spans 14 residues. Comment on this clone: Antigen unknown.

This clonotype was obtained from a woman aged 40-49 years in good health. Some clones in this sample may be carry-over from other donors' samples. This rearrangement joins TRBV7-2 to TRBJ2-1; maybe TRBD1 (6 bases). Sample: PBMCs. The CDR3 DNA reads as TGTGCCAGCAGAAGAGACCCGGACAGAAATGAGCAGTTCTTC. Translated, it gives CASRRDPDRNEQFF.